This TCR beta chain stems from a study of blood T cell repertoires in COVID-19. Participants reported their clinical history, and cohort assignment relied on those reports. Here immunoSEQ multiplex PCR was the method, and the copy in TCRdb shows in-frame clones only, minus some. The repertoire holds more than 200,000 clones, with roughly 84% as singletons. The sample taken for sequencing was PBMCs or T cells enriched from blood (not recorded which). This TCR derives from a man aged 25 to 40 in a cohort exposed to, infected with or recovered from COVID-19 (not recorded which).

The CDR3 DNA sequence: TGTGCCAGTAGTATAGTGGGGCTAGCGGAGACTACCTACGAGCAGTACTTC. Encoded protein: CASSIVGLAETTYEQYF. The chain combines TRBV19 with TRBJ2-7, with 7 bases matching TRBD2. This CDR3 is built from 17 residues. With 1 base clipped from V and 2 bases from J, the junction kept 11 bases outside the gene matches. Germline V lookup: CDR1 LNHDA, CDR2 SQIVND (reference sequence).